Each of the 27 T cell receptor beta chains below was sequenced from the same sample in a study of shared clonotypes between healthy human individuals. Naive CD8 cells lacked CD45RO, underwent positive selection for CCR7 and left out terminally differentiated effector memory CD45RA+ cells. The table came from immunoSEQ multiplex PCR; TCRdb's copy has only in-frame clones and leaves some out. The repertoire holds roughly 600,000 clones, with about 98% as singletons. The sample taken for sequencing was naive CD8+ T cells sorted from blood. The receptors were sampled from a man aged 25 to 40 in good health.

This clone has a single count. The rearrangement uses TRBV2 and TRBJ2-5, with a tentative D call TRBD2 (5 bases). This CDR3 region has 14 residues. V lost 4 bases, J lost 5 bases, and 14 bases lay in between. Germline loops: CDR1 SNHLY, CDR2 FYNNEI. The CDR3 DNA reads as TGTGCCAGCAGTGGATGGGCTCCGGGGGAGACCCAGTACTTC. It specifies CASSGWAPGETQYF.

This chain links TRBV19 with TRBJ2-2, with D possibly TRBD1 on 6 matching bases. The length of the CDR3 is 12 residues. Trimming shortened V by 9 bases and J by 6 bases, and 11 bases separated the two germline ends. CDR1 is LNHDA and CDR2 is SQIVND in the germline V gene (reference sequence). CDR3 in amino acids: CASDSGAGELFF. As DNA, the CDR3 is TGTGCCAGCGATTCAGGGGCCGGGGAGCTGTTTTTT.

This chain connects TRBV29-1 to TRBJ2-2; no definite D call. CDR3 length: 12 amino acids. Per germline, CDR1 SQVTM and CDR2 ANQGSEA. Trimming removed 3 bases at V and 2 bases at J, with 4 bases between. This CDR3 is CSVDGNTGELFF. CDR3 coding DNA: TGCAGCGTTGACGGAAACACCGGGGAGCTGTTTTTT.

Only one count was recorded for this clone. This rearrangement joins TRBV9 to TRBJ2-1; the D gene is possibly TRBD2 (6 bases). The CDR3 totals 14 residues. Trimming removed 2 bases at V and 8 bases at J, with 14 bases between. Germline CDR1 reads SGDLS; CDR2 reads YYNGEE. CDR3 DNA sequence: TGTGCCAGCAGCGTGGGGGGTGCTTTGGATGAGCAGTTCTTC. It codes for CASSVGGALDEQFF.

In this sample, this clone turned up once. Additional DNA sequences in this sample encode the identical CDR3. The rearrangement joins TRBV5-4 to TRBJ2-7; no clear D. Germline V gene sequence: CDR1 SGHNT, CDR2 YYREEE (reference sequence). This CDR3 comprises 13 residues. Deletions cut 0 bases from V and 1 base from J, with 5 bases between. The CDR3 loop reads CASSLGSSYEQYF. The CDR3 coding sequence is TGTGCCAGCAGCTTGGGCAGTTCCTACGAGCAGTACTTC.

This sequence joins TRBV7-9 and TRBJ2-1, with 9 bases identical to TRBD1. This CDR3 has 16 amino acids. CDR1 and CDR2 (germline): SEHNR, FQNEAQ (reference sequence). After removal of 4 bases from V and 2 bases from J, the junction contained 6 bases not matched to a gene. The CDR3 here is CASSSRTGVPYNEQFF. The CDR3 DNA is TGTGCCAGCAGCTCCCGGACAGGGGTACCCTACAATGAGCAGTTCTTC.

V is TRBV11-2 and J is TRBJ1-1, with a possible D match to TRBD1 (6 bases). Trimming removed 3 bases from V and 3 bases from J, with 17 bases in between. The CDR3 runs to 16 residues. Germline V gene data show CDR1 as SGHAT and CDR2 as FQNNGV. CDR3 in DNA: TGTGCCAGCAGCTTTGGCAGGGGAGGTGAGGACACTGAAGCTTTCTTT. Protein product: CASSFGRGGEDTEAFF.

The chain has TRBV5-4 and TRBJ1-1; 9 positions match TRBD1. Losses at the gene ends were 1 base for V and 7 bases for J; bases not matched to a gene: 8. Germline V gene data show CDR1 as SGHNT and CDR2 as YYREEE (reference sequence). This CDR3 spans 15 amino acids. The CDR3 sequence: CASSLTTGGFGEAFF. CDR3 bases: TGTGCCAGCAGCTTGACAACAGGGGGCTTTGGTGAAGCTTTCTTT. The entire variable domain, with the rest obtained from reference TRBV5-4 and TRBJ1-1, is as follows: ETGVTQSPTHLIKTRGQQVTLRCSSQSGHNTVSWYQQALGQGPQFIFQYYREEENGRGNFPPRFSGLQFPNYSSELNVNALELDDSALYLCASSLTTGGFGEAFFGQGTRLTVV.

This rearrangement joins TRBV7-9 to TRBJ2-1, with 7 positions matching TRBD2. The trim removed 5 bases at V and 8 bases at J, leaving 6 bases unmatched. The CDR3 extends over 13 amino acids. Germline V gene data show CDR1 as SEHNR and CDR2 as FQNEAQ (reference sequence). The CDR3 nucleotides are TGTGCCAGCAGCATGCGGGAGTCGTATGAGCAGTTCTTC. This encodes CASSMRESYEQFF.

The chain carries TRBV5-1 and TRBJ2-7, with D possibly called TRBD1 or TRBD2 (6 bases each). V lost 1 base, J lost 2 bases, and 13 bases lay in between. CDR1 SGHRS and CDR2 YFSETQ come from the germline V gene. The CDR3 covers 15 residues. In DNA, the CDR3 is TGCGCCAGCAGCTTGAGATGGGGGGACACCTACGAGCAGTACTTC. It codes for CASSLRWGDTYEQYF.

The V call is TRBV7-9, the J call TRBJ2-3; either TRBD1 or TRBD2 may fit D (5 bases each). This CDR3 is built from 14 residues. Looked up from germline, CDR1 is SEHNR and CDR2 is FQNEAQ (reference sequence). Trimming shortened V by 3 bases and J by 2 bases, and 9 bases separated the two germline ends. The CDR3 DNA is TGTGCCAGCAGCTTGAGGGGAGTCACAGATACGCAGTATTTT. Protein product: CASSLRGVTDTQYF.

The chain couples TRBV11-2 to TRBJ1-5, with TRBD1 identical over 11 bases. The CDR3 contains 17 residues. The V gene's germline CDR1 is SGHAT and CDR2 FQNNGV. Losses at the gene ends were 5 bases for V and 0 bases for J; bases not matched to a gene: 6. For the CDR3, the DNA is TGTGCCAGCAGCGGGACAGGGGGTCCTAATAGCAATCAGCCCCAGCATTTT. It encodes CASSGTGGPNSNQPQHF.

This sequence joins TRBV2 and TRBJ2-1; D is possibly TRBD1 (6 bases). This CDR3 is built from 15 residues. Trimming pared 0 bases from V and 8 bases from J, leaving 14 bases between. Germline assignment: CDR1 SNHLY and CDR2 FYNNEI. This CDR3 is CASSEALRQADEQFF. As DNA, the CDR3 is TGTGCCAGCAGTGAAGCGCTTCGACAGGCCGATGAGCAGTTCTTC. Together with reference TRBV2 and TRBJ2-1, the CDR3 gives the full variable domain: EPEVTQTPSHQVTQMGQEVILRCVPISNHLYFYWYRQILGQKVEFLVSFYNNEISEKSEIFDDQFSVERPDGSNFTLKIRSTKLEDSAMYFCASSEALRQADEQFFGPGTRLTVL.

The gene calls are TRBV27 and TRBJ2-7; D not resolved. Germline V CDR1 and CDR2: MNHEY, SMNVEV (reference sequence). V lost 5 bases to trimming and J lost 5 bases, with 10 bases between them. The CDR3 is made up of 12 amino acids. The CDR3 sequence: CASSTLGDEQYF. In DNA, the CDR3 is TGTGCCAGCAGTACATTGGGCGACGAGCAGTACTTC.

This clone came up once. For the CDR3, the DNA is TGTGCCACCCTCGGACTAGCGGGAGGGCTTGAGACCCAGTACTTC. It encodes CATLGLAGGLETQYF. The chain combines TRBV2 with TRBJ2-5; TRBD2 matches at 15 bases. V gave up 10 bases and J gave up 5 bases; unmatched junction bases: 8. This CDR3 has 15 amino acids. Germline V gene lookup returns CDR1 SNHLY and CDR2 FYNNEI.

The rearrangement joins TRBV5-1 to TRBJ1-4; possible D gene TRBD1, 6 bases. CDR1 SGHRS and CDR2 YFSETQ come from the germline V gene. CDR3 size: 15 residues. V lost 3 bases and J 7 bases, leaving 16 bases between the germline ends. This chain's CDR3 is CASSSVGGAGEKLFF. As DNA, the CDR3 is TGCGCCAGCAGCTCGGTGGGGGGCGCGGGTGAAAAACTGTTTTTT.

The CDR3, as DNA: TGTGCCAGCAGCTTAGGGGTGGCGGGACCTTACAATGAGCAGTTCTTC. This codes for CASSLGVAGPYNEQFF. V usage is TRBV11-2 and J usage is TRBJ2-1; possibly TRBD2 for D (6 bases). Germline CDR1 is SGHAT and CDR2 is FQNNGV. CDR3 length equals 16 residues. With 1 base removed from V and 4 bases from J, the gap between germline ends came to 14 bases.

This sequence joins TRBV9 and TRBJ2-2, with D unresolved. V shed 4 bases and J shed 0 bases, with 13 bases lying between them. The CDR3 totals 16 residues. CDR1 and CDR2 from the germline V gene are SGDLS and YYNGEE. CDR3 sequence (DNA): TGTGCCAGCAGCATAGGGCCAATGACGAACACCGGGGAGCTGTTTTTT. It is translated as CASSIGPMTNTGELFF.

This clone was seen just once. The chain has TRBV7-8 and TRBJ2-1; 11 nucleotides match TRBD2. CDR3 length: 16 residues. Germline values: CDR1 SGHVS, CDR2 FQNEAQ. Germline trimming cut 2 bases from V and 4 bases from J; bases unmatched to any gene: 4. CDR3 sequence reads: CASSLRLAGLYNEQFF. The DNA for the CDR3 is TGTGCCAGCAGCTTAAGACTAGCGGGGCTTTACAATGAGCAGTTCTTC.

V gene TRBV19 combines with J gene TRBJ2-1, with D hard to call. Germline-derived CDR1 and CDR2 are LNHDA and SQIVND (reference sequence). Trimming left V 7 bases short and J 7 bases short, with 8 bases between. The CDR3 totals 11 residues. Here the CDR3 reads CASKAKNEQFF. The CDR3 DNA sequence: TGTGCCAGTAAGGCCAAGAATGAGCAGTTCTTC.

The chain links TRBV11-2 to TRBJ2-7; D may be TRBD2 (6 bases). The CDR3 has 15 amino acids. The germline gives CDR1 SGHAT, CDR2 FQNNGV. V was cut by 3 bases and J by 6 bases, with 18 bases left in between. This chain's CDR3 is CASSFFGGGDGEQYF. The CDR3 coding sequence is TGTGCCAGCAGCTTTTTTGGCGGAGGGGACGGCGAGCAGTACTTC.

On this clone: Additional DNA sequences in this sample encode the identical CDR3. The chain employs TRBV5-5 and TRBJ2-7; 8 bases are a match to TRBD2. Germline V gives CDR1 SGHKS, CDR2 YYEKEE (reference sequence). The CDR3 has 14 amino acids. Trimming removed 1 base from V and 4 bases from J; junction bases left unmatched: 4. For the CDR3, the DNA is TGTGCCAGCAGCTTGACTAGCGGACATTACGAGCAGTACTTC. Its translation is CASSLTSGHYEQYF.

V is TRBV6-1 and J is TRBJ1-5, with D unclear. The CDR3 covers 17 residues. The germline V gene has CDR1 MNHNS and CDR2 SASEGT. The V end lost 0 bases, the J end lost 0 bases, and 12 bases lay between the germline ends. The CDR3 DNA is TGTGCCAGCAGTGAAGCGCGAAACTTCTATAGCAATCAGCCCCAGCATTTT. This codes for CASSEARNFYSNQPQHF.

V is TRBV7-9 and J is TRBJ2-7, with TRBD2 identical over 7 bases. Germline CDR1 reads SEHNR; CDR2 reads FQNEAQ (reference sequence). This CDR3 contains 13 residues. V lost 8 bases, J lost 3 bases, and 7 bases stayed unmatched. The CDR3 is CASSWAGDYEQYF. The CDR3 nucleotides are TGTGCCAGCTCATGGGCGGGAGACTACGAGCAGTACTTC.

This chain links TRBV7-2 with TRBJ2-7; no firm D call. Germline assignment: CDR1 SGHTA and CDR2 FQGNSA. Trimming took 1 base from V and 2 from J, leaving 6 bases between them. This CDR3 contains 13 residues. This chain's CDR3 is CASSLELPYEQYF. The DNA of the CDR3 is TGTGCCAGCAGCTTAGAGCTGCCCTACGAGCAGTACTTC. Full variable domain (remainder filled in from reference TRBV7-2 and TRBJ2-7): GAGVSQSPSNKVTEKGKDVELRCDPISGHTALYWYRQSLGQGLEFLIYFQGNSAPDKSGLPSDRFSAERTGGSVSTLTIQRTQQEDSAVYLCASSLELPYEQYFGPGTRLTVT.

The chain joins TRBV6-6 to TRBJ1-3; weak D call: TRBD1 (5 bases). CDR3 length equals 14 residues. Germline CDR1 reads MNHNY; CDR2 reads SVGAGI (reference sequence). V shed 3 bases and J shed 2 bases, with 8 bases lying between them. The CDR3 spells CASSYQGTGNTIYF. In nucleotides, the CDR3 is TGTGCCAGCAGTTATCAGGGTACTGGAAACACCATATATTTT.

This rearrangement joins TRBV27 to TRBJ2-1; TRBD2 aligns across 9 bases. Germline V gene data show CDR1 as MNHEY and CDR2 as SMNVEV (reference sequence). This CDR3 is built from 17 residues. V dropped 8 bases and J dropped 3; count of bases not matched to a gene: 14. The CDR3 region has the DNA TGTGCCAGCGCTCTGGTATCGGCTAGCGGGAACTACAATGAGCAGTTCTTC. Its protein is CASALVSASGNYNEQFF.